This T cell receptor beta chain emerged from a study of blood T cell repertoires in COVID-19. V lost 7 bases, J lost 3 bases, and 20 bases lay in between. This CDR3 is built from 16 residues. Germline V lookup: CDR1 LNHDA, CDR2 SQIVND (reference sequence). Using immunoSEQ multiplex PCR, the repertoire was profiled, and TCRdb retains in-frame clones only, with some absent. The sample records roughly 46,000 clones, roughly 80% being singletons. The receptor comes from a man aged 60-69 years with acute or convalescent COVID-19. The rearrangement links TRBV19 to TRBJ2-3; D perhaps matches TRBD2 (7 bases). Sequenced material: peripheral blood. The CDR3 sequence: CASTEGGGAFTDTQYF. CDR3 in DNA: TGTGCCAGTACCGAGGGCGGGGGCGCGTTTACAGATACGCAGTATTTT.